Below, 16 T cell receptor beta chains from the same sample are listed, as sequenced in a study of preoperative IRX-2 immunotherapy in early breast cancer. The protocol was immunoSEQ multiplex PCR, while the TCRdb copy is restricted to in-frame clones and leaves out a portion. The sample lists about 89,000 clones, 86% occurring once. The treatment denotes: preoperative locoregional IRX-2 cytokine immunotherapy. The sample here was tumor tissue, taken after IRX-2 immunotherapy. These receptors came from a human donor with breast cancer.

The chain recombines TRBV19 with TRBJ1-2, with 11 bases aligning to TRBD1. CDR3 size: 15 residues. The junction had 5 bases not matched to a gene; V was cut back by 3 bases and J by 5 bases. CDR1 and CDR2 (germline): LNHDA, SQIVND (reference sequence). The CDR3 spells CASSMAGQGAYGYTF. As DNA, the CDR3 is TGTGCCAGTAGTATGGCTGGACAGGGGGCTTATGGCTACACCTTC.

This clone was detected only a few times. The chain is built from TRBV28 and TRBJ1-1; 11 positions match TRBD1. This CDR3 comprises 19 residues. Germline loops: CDR1 MDHEN, CDR2 SYDVKM. V was clipped by 8 bases and J by 3 bases; unmatched bases: 20. DNA for the CDR3: TGTGCCAGCCTCAAGGGACCTTGGACAGGGGGCTCCTTCTACACTGAAGCTTTCTTT. It specifies CASLKGPWTGGSFYTEAFF.

The chain carries TRBV11-3 and TRBJ1-4; tentative D call: TRBD1 (5 bases). Between the trimmed V and J ends, which lost 7 bases and 0 bases, there was a span of 24 bases. The CDR3 contains 19 residues. Germline V gives CDR1 SGHNT, CDR2 YENEEA. The CDR3 reads CASTFAIRRGCSTNEKLFF. The CDR3 DNA reads as TGTGCCAGCACCTTTGCGATCAGGAGGGGATGTTCAACTAATGAAAAACTGTTTTTT.

This chain joins TRBV14 and TRBJ1-2; a weak D match, TRBD1 (6 bases). Germline V gene data show CDR1 as SGHDN and CDR2 as FVKESK. This CDR3 region has 13 residues. V was clipped by 4 bases and J by 8 bases, with 14 bases between them. CDR3: CASSRSQGQGYTF. In DNA form, the CDR3 reads TGTGCCAGCAGCCGATCACAGGGTCAGGGCTACACCTTC.

The CDR3 reads CASSSIGVSGNTIYF. The CDR3 DNA sequence: TGTGCCAGCAGTTCGATAGGGGTCTCTGGAAACACCATATATTTT. This rearrangement joins TRBV6-8 to TRBJ1-3, with D possibly TRBD1 on 5 matching bases. Germline CDR1 and CDR2: MNHGY and SAAAGT. The V gene lost 4 bases and the J gene lost 0 bases, with 10 bases spanning the gap. The CDR3 contains 15 residues.

The gene calls are TRBV6-8 and TRBJ1-2, with D hard to call. The germline gives CDR1 MNHGY, CDR2 SAAAGT. The CDR3 covers 13 residues. The V gene lost 5 bases and the J gene lost 4 bases, with 11 bases spanning the gap. CDR3 amino acids: CASSPNGIYGYTF. CDR3 sequence (DNA): TGTGCCAGCAGTCCGAATGGTATCTATGGCTACACCTTC.

The chain carries TRBV19 and TRBJ1-1; no clear D. The CDR3 extends over 13 amino acids. Trimming cost V 3 bases and J 2 bases, with 7 bases left between them. Germline CDR1 is LNHDA and CDR2 is SQIVND (reference sequence). The CDR3 DNA follows: TGTGCCAGTAGTATCAACAGAAACACTGAAGCTTTCTTT. This translates into CASSINRNTEAFF.

This clone was recorded once. This chain links TRBV5-1 with TRBJ1-4; 9 nucleotides align to TRBD1. Germline CDR1 SGHRS, CDR2 YFSETQ. V was clipped by 4 bases and J by 10 bases; unmatched bases: 14. The CDR3 loop spans 16 amino acids. The DNA for the CDR3 is TGCGCCAGCAGCCCGGACGCGGGACAGGGAGGTGGAAAACTGTTTTTT. It codes for CASSPDAGQGGGKLFF.

The chain couples TRBV18 to TRBJ2-2, with D unclear. The CDR3 is made up of 12 amino acids. Germline CDR1 reads KGHSH; CDR2 reads LQKENI. Trimming shortened V by 4 bases and J by 4 bases, and 4 bases separated the two germline ends. The DNA for the CDR3 is TGTGCCAGCTCACTACTCACCGGGGAGCTGTTTTTT. Protein product: CASSLLTGELFF. The full variable domain, in which reference TRBV18 and TRBJ2-2 provide the parts outside the CDR3, is NAGVMQNPRHLVRRRGQEARLRCSPMKGHSHVYWYRQLPEEGLKFMVYLQKENIIDESGMPKERFSAEFPKEGPSILRIQQVVRGDSAAYFCASSLLTGELFFGEGSRLTVL.

The rearrangement joins TRBV6-8 to TRBJ2-1; the D call may be TRBD1 or TRBD2 (5 bases each). In germline, CDR1 is MNHGY, CDR2 SAAAGT. Trimming stripped 5 bases from V and 4 bases from J, with 9 bases between. The CDR3 sequence is 13 residues long. The CDR3 nucleotides read TGTGCCAGCAGTCGGGGCCCTTACAATGAGCAGTTCTTC. This sequence encodes CASSRGPYNEQFF.

The chain joins TRBV28 to TRBJ2-1, with 8 bases identical to TRBD2. Germline-derived CDR1 and CDR2 are MDHEN and SYDVKM. The CDR3 totals 16 residues. V trimming: 5 bases; J trimming: 0 bases; junction bases outside the gene matches: 6. In nucleotides, the CDR3 is TGTGCCAGCAGTAGACTAGCGCCTAGCTCCTACAATGAGCAGTTCTTC. This gives the protein CASSRLAPSSYNEQFF.

CDR3 DNA: TGCGCCAGCAGCTCCCTCCTGGGACTGGGTTATGGCTACACCTTC. It is translated as CASSSLLGLGYGYTF. The chain recombines TRBV5-1 with TRBJ1-2, with TRBD1 as a possible D gene (5 bases). Germline CDR1 is SGHRS and CDR2 is YFSETQ. V was cut by 3 bases and J by 5 bases, with 17 bases left in between. The CDR3 contains 15 residues.

The chain joins TRBV28 to TRBJ1-2; 7 bases map to TRBD1. The CDR3 is made up of 13 amino acids. Germline values: CDR1 MDHEN, CDR2 SYDVKM. V lost 6 bases, J lost 4 bases, and 5 bases stayed unmatched. CDR3 protein: CASRTGASYGYTF. The DNA for the CDR3 is TGTGCCAGCAGAACAGGGGCATCCTATGGCTACACCTTC.

The V gene is TRBV19, the J gene TRBJ2-3; 9 bases fit TRBD2. V gave up 6 bases and J gave up 1 base; unmatched junction bases: 2. The CDR3 totals 14 residues. Germline lookup yields CDR1 LNHDA and CDR2 SQIVND (reference sequence). CDR3 amino acids: CASRRGGGTDTQYF. The DNA for the CDR3 is TGTGCCAGTAGGCGCGGGGGGGGCACAGATACGCAGTATTTT.

V is TRBV19 and J is TRBJ1-6; unclear D gene. Trimming took 4 bases from V and 5 from J, leaving 9 bases between them. CDR1 is LNHDA and CDR2 is SQIVND in the germline V gene (reference sequence). This CDR3 comprises 14 residues. The CDR3 sequence is CASSKGPDNSPLHF. The CDR3 region has the DNA TGTGCCAGTAGTAAAGGACCTGATAATTCACCCCTCCACTTT.

The V gene is TRBV5-1, the J gene TRBJ1-2; maybe TRBD1 (5 bases). This CDR3 has 15 amino acids. Trimming took off 3 bases at V and 4 bases at J, with 16 bases between the two ends. CDR1 SGHRS and CDR2 YFSETQ come from the germline V gene. CDR3 DNA: TGCGCCAGCAGCTCTCAAGGCGGGGCTCTCTATGGCTACACCTTC. Translating it yields CASSSQGGALYGYTF.